These 18 T cell receptor beta chains were sequenced from one sample in a study of blood T cell repertoires in COVID-19 (TCRdb year 2020). The library came from the immunoSEQ multiplex PCR assay. TCRdb re-hosts the immuneACCESS table, in-frame sequences only. Its copies lack some clones; in the studies checked, an unresolved V gene accounts for under half of them, and the cause for the rest is not known. Within this sample are some 300,000 clones, with over 80% of them counted one time only. 6% to 8% of the sample is in the top ten clones. The sequencing input was peripheral blood. These TCRs come from a woman aged 45 to 65 with COVID-19, enrolled during active disease.

J is TRBJ2-7 and V is TRBV7-9; 10 bases are shared with TRBD1. Germline lookup yields CDR1 SEHNR and CDR2 FQNEAQ (reference sequence). After removal of 5 bases from V and 5 bases from J, the junction contained 6 bases not matched to a gene. The CDR3 covers 14 residues. The CDR3 nucleotides read TGTGCCAGCAGCCCGCGGGACAGGGGCCACGAGCAGTACTTC. Translating gives CASSPRDRGHEQYF.

V gene TRBV5-4 combines with J gene TRBJ2-5; 8 bases map to TRBD1. The CDR3 extends over 16 amino acids. Unmatched junction bases numbered 12, after V lost 4 bases and J lost 4 bases. Germline values: CDR1 SGHNT, CDR2 YYREEE (reference sequence). CDR3 DNA sequence: TGTGCCAGCAGCCTGGGAGGCAGGGGGCTGGGAGAGACCCAGTACTTC. Protein product: CASSLGGRGLGETQYF.

The chain is built from TRBV4-1 and TRBJ2-7; D is unclear. The CDR3 has 13 residues. Germline CDR1 reads MGHRA; CDR2 reads YSYEKL. Trimming removed 0 bases from V and 6 bases from J, with 9 bases in between. The CDR3 loop is CASSQEMKREQYF. CDR3 DNA sequence: TGCGCCAGCAGCCAAGAAATGAAGCGCGAGCAGTACTTC.

The chain is built from TRBV5-4 and TRBJ2-3, with D unresolved. The CDR3 runs to 16 residues. Germline V gives CDR1 SGHNT, CDR2 YYREEE (reference sequence). Trimming left V 7 bases short and J 2 bases short, with 20 bases between. The CDR3 sequence: CASHQAQVSITDTQYF. For the CDR3, the DNA is TGTGCCAGCCACCAAGCCCAGGTTTCGATCACAGATACGCAGTATTTT. Using reference TRBV5-4 and TRBJ2-3 for the parts outside the CDR3, the full variable domain is ETGVTQSPTHLIKTRGQQVTLRCSSQSGHNTVSWYQQALGQGPQFIFQYYREEENGRGNFPPRFSGLQFPNYSSELNVNALELDDSALYLCASHQAQVSITDTQYFGPGTRLTVL.

The chain couples TRBV4-1 to TRBJ2-1, with D possibly TRBD1 on 5 matching bases. Trimming removed 4 bases at V and 9 bases at J, with 16 bases between. The length of the CDR3 is 14 residues. Germline loops: CDR1 MGHRA, CDR2 YSYEKL. CDR3 coding DNA: TGCGCCAGCAGCCCGGGTGAACCCCAGGGTGAGCAGTTCTTC. This sequence encodes CASSPGEPQGEQFF.

This chain joins TRBV11-2 and TRBJ2-5, with D possibly matching TRBD2 (7 bases). The V gene's germline CDR1 is SGHAT and CDR2 FQNNGV. Trimming pared 1 base from V and 2 bases from J, leaving 17 bases between. The CDR3 extends over 17 amino acids. The chain's CDR3 is CASSLGITGRGQETQYF. The CDR3 bases are TGTGCCAGCAGCTTAGGGATAACAGGGAGGGGGCAAGAGACCCAGTACTTC.

The chain employs TRBV27 and TRBJ2-1; tentatively, D is TRBD1 (6 bases). The CDR3 is 16 amino acids. V lost 2 bases to trimming and J lost 3 bases, with 14 bases between them. CDR1 is MNHEY and CDR2 is SMNVEV in the germline V gene (reference sequence). In DNA form, the CDR3 reads TGTGCCAGCAGTTTAAGGGAACAGGGCCTCTACAATGAGCAGTTCTTC. Its protein product is CASSLREQGLYNEQFF.

This sequence joins TRBV29-1 and TRBJ2-3; 7 bases fit TRBD2. CDR1 is SQVTM, CDR2 ANQGSEA, per germline. The CDR3 spans 15 residues. V lost 0 bases and J lost 7; bases outside the gene matches: 10. CDR3 DNA: TGCAGCGTTGAAGATCAGGGACTACAACTCCATACGCAGTATTTT. Protein: CSVEDQGLQLHTQYF.

This chain uses TRBV2 with TRBJ2-7; 9 positions match TRBD2. Germline CDR1 and CDR2: SNHLY and FYNNEI. This CDR3 comprises 14 residues. V was clipped by 3 bases and J by 2 bases; unmatched bases: 2. CDR3 sequence: CASSETSGPYEQYF. The DNA for the CDR3 is TGTGCCAGCAGTGAGACTAGCGGCCCCTACGAGCAGTACTTC.

The rearrangement links TRBV7-9 to TRBJ2-7, with TRBD2 as a possible D gene (6 bases). The CDR3 covers 14 residues. Per germline, CDR1 SEHNR and CDR2 FQNEAQ (reference sequence). The V end lost 4 bases, the J end lost 4 bases, and 14 bases lay between the germline ends. CDR3 nucleotides: TGTGCCAGCAGCTCAACGGGAGCTTCATACGAGCAGTACTTC. Protein: CASSSTGASYEQYF.

This clone came up many times. The chain recombines TRBV5-6 with TRBJ2-1; no reliable D call. The V gene's germline CDR1 is SGHDT and CDR2 YYEEEE. With 1 base removed from V and 8 bases from J, the gap between germline ends came to 10 bases. This CDR3 region has 13 residues. The CDR3 reads CASSLNFNYEQFF. The CDR3 DNA is TGTGCCAGCAGCTTGAACTTTAACTATGAGCAGTTCTTC.

This rearrangement joins TRBV5-4 to TRBJ2-1, with D perhaps TRBD1 (6 bases). The CDR3 has 14 amino acids. Trimming took 2 bases from V and 7 from J, leaving 13 bases between them. Germline CDR1 is SGHNT and CDR2 is YYREEE (reference sequence). CDR3 loop: CASSLGAQGNEQFF. CDR3 in DNA: TGTGCCAGCAGCTTAGGCGCCCAGGGGAATGAGCAGTTCTTC.

The rearrangement uses TRBV7-3 and TRBJ2-5, with D possibly being TRBD2 (6 bases). This CDR3 is 15 amino acids long. Germline CDR1 SGHTA, CDR2 FQGTGA. Trimming removed 5 bases at V and 2 bases at J, with 15 bases between. The CDR3 DNA sequence: TGTGCCAGCAGCCCATTCAGGGCGGGACAAGAGACCCAGTACTTC. This encodes CASSPFRAGQETQYF.

The chain joins TRBV7-6 to TRBJ2-7; D is possibly TRBD2 (6 bases). Germline V gene sequence: CDR1 SGHVS, CDR2 FNYEAQ. V lost 1 base to trimming and J lost 1 base, with 20 bases between them. The CDR3 has 18 residues. In nucleotides, the CDR3 is TGTGCCAGCAGCTTAGAGGGTGGTGGCGGGAAGCTATCCTACGAGCAGTACTTC. Amino acid sequence: CASSLEGGGGKLSYEQYF.

The chain couples TRBV7-3 to TRBJ2-5; TRBD1 matches at 7 bases. The V gene end was trimmed by 5 bases and the J gene end by 5 bases; junction bases not matched to a gene: 5. Germline V gives CDR1 SGHTA, CDR2 FQGTGA. The CDR3 totals 13 residues. CDR3 sequence reads: CASSPTGRETQYF. In DNA form, the CDR3 reads TGTGCCAGCAGCCCGACAGGGCGGGAGACCCAGTACTTC.

This clone was seen only a few times. The sample contains more than one DNA sequence encoding this CDR3. The genes are TRBV24-1 and TRBJ2-5; 8 bases fit TRBD1. The CDR3 has 15 residues. Germline lookup yields CDR1 KGHDR and CDR2 SFDVKD. V trimming: 3 bases; J trimming: 4 bases; junction bases outside the gene matches: 6. The CDR3 coding sequence is TGTGCCACCAGTGATCCCCAGGGGGCAGGAGAGACCCAGTACTTC. Protein product: CATSDPQGAGETQYF.

The chain is built from TRBV12-5 and TRBJ1-1, with 10 bases matching TRBD1. There are 18 residues in the CDR3. CDR1 and CDR2 from the germline V gene are LGHNT and FRNRAP. The J segment lost 5 bases and the V segment lost 3 bases, leaving 15 bases of the junction unmatched. In DNA form, the CDR3 reads TGTGCTAGTGGTTTCGTTACGGGACAGGGGCTCCTGGGGACTGAAGCTTTCTTT. Encoded protein: CASGFVTGQGLLGTEAFF.

The chain uses TRBV19 and TRBJ2-5; D is perhaps TRBD2 (6 bases). In germline, CDR1 is LNHDA, CDR2 SQIVND (reference sequence). The CDR3 runs 13 residues. Trimming cost V 6 bases and J 4 bases, with 12 bases left between them. CDR3 nucleotides: TGTGCCAGTAGCCCGGAGGGCCGAGAGACCCAGTACTTC. Translation gives CASSPEGRETQYF.